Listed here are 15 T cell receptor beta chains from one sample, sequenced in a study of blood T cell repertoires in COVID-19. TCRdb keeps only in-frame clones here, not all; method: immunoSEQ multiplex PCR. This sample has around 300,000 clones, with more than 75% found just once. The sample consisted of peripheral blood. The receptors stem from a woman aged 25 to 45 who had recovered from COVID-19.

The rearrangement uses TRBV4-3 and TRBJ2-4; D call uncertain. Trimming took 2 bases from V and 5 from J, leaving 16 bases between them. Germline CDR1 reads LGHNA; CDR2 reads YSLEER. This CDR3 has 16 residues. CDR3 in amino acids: CASSQYLKAEENIQYF. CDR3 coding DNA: TGCGCCAGCAGCCAATATCTAAAGGCAGAGGAAAACATTCAGTACTTC.

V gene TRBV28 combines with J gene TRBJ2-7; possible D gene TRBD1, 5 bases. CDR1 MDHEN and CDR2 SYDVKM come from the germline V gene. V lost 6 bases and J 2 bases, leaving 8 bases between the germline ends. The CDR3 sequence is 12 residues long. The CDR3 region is CASSAGTYEQYF. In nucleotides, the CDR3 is TGTGCCAGCAGCGCAGGGACCTACGAGCAGTACTTC.

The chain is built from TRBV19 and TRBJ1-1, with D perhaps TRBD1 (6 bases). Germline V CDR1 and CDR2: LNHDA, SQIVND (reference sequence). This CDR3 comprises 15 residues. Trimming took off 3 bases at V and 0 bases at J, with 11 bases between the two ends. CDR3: CASSMGGQMNTEAFF. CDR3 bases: TGTGCCAGTAGTATGGGGGGGCAGATGAACACTGAAGCTTTCTTT.

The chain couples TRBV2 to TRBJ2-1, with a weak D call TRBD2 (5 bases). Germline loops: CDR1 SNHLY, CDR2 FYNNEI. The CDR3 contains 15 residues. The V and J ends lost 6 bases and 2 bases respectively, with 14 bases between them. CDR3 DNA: TGTGCCAGCAGGGACTGGGCAGGAGCCTACAATGAGCAGTTCTTC. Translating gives CASRDWAGAYNEQFF.

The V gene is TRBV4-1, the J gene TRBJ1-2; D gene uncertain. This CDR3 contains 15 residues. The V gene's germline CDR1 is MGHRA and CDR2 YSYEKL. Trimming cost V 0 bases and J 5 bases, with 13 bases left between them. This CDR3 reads CASSQDHGPNYGYTF. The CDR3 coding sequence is TGCGCCAGCAGCCAAGATCACGGTCCAAATTATGGCTACACCTTC.

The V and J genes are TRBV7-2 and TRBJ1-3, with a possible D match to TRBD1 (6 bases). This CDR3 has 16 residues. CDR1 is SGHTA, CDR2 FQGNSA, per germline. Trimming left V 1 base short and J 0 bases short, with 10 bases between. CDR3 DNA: TGTGCCAGCAGCTTAGTGGCAGGGGCCTCTGGAAACACCATATATTTT. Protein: CASSLVAGASGNTIYF.

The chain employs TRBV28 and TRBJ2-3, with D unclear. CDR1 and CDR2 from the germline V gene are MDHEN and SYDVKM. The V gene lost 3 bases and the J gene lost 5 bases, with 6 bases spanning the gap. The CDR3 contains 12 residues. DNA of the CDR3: TGTGCCAGCAGTTTGGTGCGAGATACGCAGTATTTT. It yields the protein CASSLVRDTQYF.

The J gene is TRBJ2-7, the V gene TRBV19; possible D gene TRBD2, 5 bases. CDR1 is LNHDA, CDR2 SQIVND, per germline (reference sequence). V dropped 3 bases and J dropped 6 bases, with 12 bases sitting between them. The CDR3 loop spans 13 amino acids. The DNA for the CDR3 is TGTGCCAGTAGTATGGCTAGCTTCGGCGAGCAGTACTTC. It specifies CASSMASFGEQYF.

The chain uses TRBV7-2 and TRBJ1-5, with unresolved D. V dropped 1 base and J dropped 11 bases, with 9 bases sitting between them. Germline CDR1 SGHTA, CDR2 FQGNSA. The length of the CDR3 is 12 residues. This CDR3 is CASSLDEAAQHF. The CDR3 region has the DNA TGTGCCAGCAGCTTAGATGAAGCGGCCCAGCATTTT.

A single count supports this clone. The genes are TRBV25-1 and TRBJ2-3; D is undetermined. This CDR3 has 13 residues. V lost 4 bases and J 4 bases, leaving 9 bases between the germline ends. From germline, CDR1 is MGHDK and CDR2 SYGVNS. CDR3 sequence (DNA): TGTGCCAGCAGTGTCCCAGGCGCAGATACGCAGTATTTT. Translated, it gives CASSVPGADTQYF.

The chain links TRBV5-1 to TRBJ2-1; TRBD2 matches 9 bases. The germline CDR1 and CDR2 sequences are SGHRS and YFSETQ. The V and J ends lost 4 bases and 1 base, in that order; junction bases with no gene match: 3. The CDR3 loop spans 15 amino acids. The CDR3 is CASSGSGGSYNEQFF. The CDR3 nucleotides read TGCGCCAGCAGCGGTAGCGGGGGTTCCTACAATGAGCAGTTCTTC.

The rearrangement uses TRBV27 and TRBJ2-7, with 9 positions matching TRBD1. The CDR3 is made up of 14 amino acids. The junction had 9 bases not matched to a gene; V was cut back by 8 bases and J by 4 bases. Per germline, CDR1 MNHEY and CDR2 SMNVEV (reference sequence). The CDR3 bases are TGTGCCAGCGGATGGGGACAGGGCAGATACGAGCAGTACTTC. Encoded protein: CASGWGQGRYEQYF.

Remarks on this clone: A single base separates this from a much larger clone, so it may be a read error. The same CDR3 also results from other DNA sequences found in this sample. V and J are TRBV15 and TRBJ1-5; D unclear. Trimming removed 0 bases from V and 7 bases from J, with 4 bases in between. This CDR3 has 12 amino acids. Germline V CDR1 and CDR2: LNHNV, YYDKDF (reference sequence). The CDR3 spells CATSRDQQPQHF. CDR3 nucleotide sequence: TGTGCCACCAGCAGAGATCAGCAGCCCCAGCATTTT.

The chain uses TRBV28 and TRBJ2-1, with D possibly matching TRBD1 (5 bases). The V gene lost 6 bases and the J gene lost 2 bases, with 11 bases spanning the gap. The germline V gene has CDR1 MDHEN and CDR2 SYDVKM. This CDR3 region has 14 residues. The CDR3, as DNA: TGTGCCAGCAGAAGTGGGGCCCCCTACAATGAGCAGTTCTTC. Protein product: CASRSGAPYNEQFF.

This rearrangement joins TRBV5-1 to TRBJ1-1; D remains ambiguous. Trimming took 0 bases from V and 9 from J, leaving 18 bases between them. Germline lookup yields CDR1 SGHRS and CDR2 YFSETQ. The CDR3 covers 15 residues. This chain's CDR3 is CASSLEGQNRRKAFF. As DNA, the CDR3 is TGCGCCAGCAGCTTGGAAGGTCAGAATAGGAGGAAAGCTTTCTTT. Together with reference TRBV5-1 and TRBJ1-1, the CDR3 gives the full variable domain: KAGVTQTPRYLIKTRGQQVTLSCSPISGHRSVSWYQQTPGQGLQFLFEYFSETQRNKGNFPGRFSGRQFSNSRSEMNVSTLELGDSALYLCASSLEGQNRRKAFFGQGTRLTVV.